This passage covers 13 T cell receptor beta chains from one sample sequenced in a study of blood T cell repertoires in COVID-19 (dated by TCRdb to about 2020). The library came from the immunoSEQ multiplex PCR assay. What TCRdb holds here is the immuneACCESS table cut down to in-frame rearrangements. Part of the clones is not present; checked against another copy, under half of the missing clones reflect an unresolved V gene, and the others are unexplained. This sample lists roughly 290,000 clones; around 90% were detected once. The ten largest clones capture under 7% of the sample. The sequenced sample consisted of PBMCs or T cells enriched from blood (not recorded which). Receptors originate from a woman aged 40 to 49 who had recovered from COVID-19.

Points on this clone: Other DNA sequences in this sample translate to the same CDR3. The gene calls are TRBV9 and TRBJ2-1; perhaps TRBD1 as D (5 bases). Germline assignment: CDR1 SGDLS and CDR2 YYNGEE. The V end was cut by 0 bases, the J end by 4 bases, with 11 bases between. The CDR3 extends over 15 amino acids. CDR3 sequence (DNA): TGTGCCAGCAGCGTAGACTCCCAGGGTTACAATGAGCAGTTCTTC. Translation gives CASSVDSQGYNEQFF.

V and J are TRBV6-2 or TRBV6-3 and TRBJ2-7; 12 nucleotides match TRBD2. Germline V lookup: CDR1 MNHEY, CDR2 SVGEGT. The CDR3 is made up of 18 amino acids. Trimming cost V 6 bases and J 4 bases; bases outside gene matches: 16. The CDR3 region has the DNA TGTGCCAGCAGCCACGGAAGACTAGCGGGAGACGGCTCGTACGAGCAGTACTTC. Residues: CASSHGRLAGDGSYEQYF.

The CDR3, as DNA: TGCGCCAGCAGCTTAATGGTACAGGGAGATGGCTACACCTTC. Protein: CASSLMVQGDGYTF. This chain links TRBV5-1 with TRBJ1-2; a possible D gene is TRBD1 (6 bases). This CDR3 spans 14 amino acids. Germline values: CDR1 SGHRS, CDR2 YFSETQ. V shed 2 bases and J shed 6 bases, with 14 bases lying between them. Filled out from reference TRBV5-1 and TRBJ1-2, the complete variable domain reads KAGVTQTPRYLIKTRGQQVTLSCSPISGHRSVSWYQQTPGQGLQFLFEYFSETQRNKGNFPGRFSGRQFSNSRSEMNVSTLELGDSALYLCASSLMVQGDGYTFGSGTRLTVV.

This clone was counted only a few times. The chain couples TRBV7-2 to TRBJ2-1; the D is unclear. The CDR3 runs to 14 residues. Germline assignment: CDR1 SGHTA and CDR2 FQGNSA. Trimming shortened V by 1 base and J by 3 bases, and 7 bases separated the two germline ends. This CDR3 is CASSLEYSYNEQFF. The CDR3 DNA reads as TGTGCCAGCAGCTTAGAATACAGCTACAATGAGCAGTTCTTC.

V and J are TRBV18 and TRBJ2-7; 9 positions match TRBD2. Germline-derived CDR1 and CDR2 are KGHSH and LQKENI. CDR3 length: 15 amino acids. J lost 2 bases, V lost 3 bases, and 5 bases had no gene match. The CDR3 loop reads CASSPPSGRTYEQYF. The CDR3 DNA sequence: TGTGCCAGCTCACCCCCCAGCGGGAGGACCTACGAGCAGTACTTC. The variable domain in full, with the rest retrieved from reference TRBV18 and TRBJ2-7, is NAGVMQNPRHLVRRRGQEARLRCSPMKGHSHVYWYRQLPEEGLKFMVYLQKENIIDESGMPKERFSAEFPKEGPSILRIQQVVRGDSAAYFCASSPPSGRTYEQYFGPGTRLTVT.

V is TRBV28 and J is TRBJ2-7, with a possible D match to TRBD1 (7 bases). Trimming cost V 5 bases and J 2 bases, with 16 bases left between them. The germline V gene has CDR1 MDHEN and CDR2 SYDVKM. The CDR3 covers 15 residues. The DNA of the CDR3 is TGTGCCAGCAGTCGATCCACAGGGGAGGCCTACGAGCAGTACTTC. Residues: CASSRSTGEAYEQYF.

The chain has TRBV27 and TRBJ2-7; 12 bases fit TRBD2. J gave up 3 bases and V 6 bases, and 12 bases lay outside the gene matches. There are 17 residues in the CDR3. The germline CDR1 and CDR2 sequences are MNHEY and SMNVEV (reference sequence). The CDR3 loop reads CASRAPGLAGANYEQYF. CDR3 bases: TGTGCCAGCAGGGCCCCGGGACTAGCGGGCGCAAACTACGAGCAGTACTTC.

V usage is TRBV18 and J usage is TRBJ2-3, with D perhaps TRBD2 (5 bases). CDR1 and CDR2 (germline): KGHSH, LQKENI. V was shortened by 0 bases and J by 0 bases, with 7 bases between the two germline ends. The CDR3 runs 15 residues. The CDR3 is CASSPPSASTDTQYF. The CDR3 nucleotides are TGTGCCAGCTCACCACCTAGCGCTAGCACAGATACGCAGTATTTT.

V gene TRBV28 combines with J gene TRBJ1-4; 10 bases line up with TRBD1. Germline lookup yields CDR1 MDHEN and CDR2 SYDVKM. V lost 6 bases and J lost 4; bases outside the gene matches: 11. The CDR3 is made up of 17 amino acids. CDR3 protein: CASRPRQGARHNEKLFF. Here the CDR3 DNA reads TGTGCCAGCAGGCCTAGACAGGGGGCGCGCCATAATGAAAAACTGTTTTTT.

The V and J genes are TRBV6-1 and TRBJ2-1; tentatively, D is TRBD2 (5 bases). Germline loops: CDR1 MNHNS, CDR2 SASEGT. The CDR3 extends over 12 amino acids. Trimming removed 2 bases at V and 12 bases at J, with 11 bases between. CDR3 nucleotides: TGTGCCAGCAGTGAACTAGCTGGTGCGCAGTTCTTC. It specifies CASSELAGAQFF.

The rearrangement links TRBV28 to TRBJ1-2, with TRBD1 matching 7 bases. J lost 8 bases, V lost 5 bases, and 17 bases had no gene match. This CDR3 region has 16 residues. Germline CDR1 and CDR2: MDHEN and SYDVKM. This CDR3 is CASSRIPGQRARGYTF. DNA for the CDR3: TGTGCCAGCAGTAGAATACCGGGACAGAGGGCGAGGGGCTACACCTTC.

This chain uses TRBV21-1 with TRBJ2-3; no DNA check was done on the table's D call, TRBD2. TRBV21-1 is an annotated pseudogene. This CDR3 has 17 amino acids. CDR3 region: CASSTSGTSGSTDTQYF. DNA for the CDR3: TGTGCCAGCAGCACTTCCGGGACTAGCGGGAGCACAGATACGCAGTATTTT.

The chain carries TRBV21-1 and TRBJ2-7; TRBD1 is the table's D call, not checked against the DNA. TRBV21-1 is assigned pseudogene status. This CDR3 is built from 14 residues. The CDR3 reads CASSSPGQGYEQYF. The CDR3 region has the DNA TGTGCCAGCAGCTCCCCGGGACAGGGGTACGAGCAGTACTTC.